The 5 T cell receptor beta chains listed next were all sequenced from one sample in a study of CD8 T cells in ankylosing spondylitis. TCRdb re-called the 5' RACE reads through MiXCR, storing one row per CDR3 protein. The table shows roughly 250,000 distinct CDR3 sequences, with about 9.1% occurring only once. The specimen sequenced was blood, either unsorted or a sorted T cell fraction (not recorded which). Receptors originate from a male donor with ankylosing spondylitis or in good health (not recorded which).

The genes are TRBV5-5 and TRBJ2-1, with D tentatively TRBD1 (5 bases). V was trimmed by 2 bases and J by 7 bases, leaving 13 bases between them. The germline V gene has CDR1 SGHKS and CDR2 YYEKEE (reference sequence). This CDR3 spans 14 amino acids. In nucleotides, the CDR3 is TGTGCCAGCAGCTTAACAGGTCCCCGGAATGAGCAGTTCTTC. Its translation is CASSLTGPRNEQFF.

This clonotype was counted a few times. The CDR3 nucleotides read TGTGCCAGCAGCCCCACCTGGACTGGGGCGGGCTCCTACAATGAGCAGTTCTTC. It encodes CASSPTWTGAGSYNEQFF. The chain recombines TRBV11-2 with TRBJ2-1; D may be TRBD1 or TRBD2 (5 bases each). CDR3 length equals 18 residues. Trimming stripped 5 bases from V and 0 bases from J, with 20 bases between. Germline V gene lookup returns CDR1 SGHAT and CDR2 FQNNGV.

This chain links TRBV21-1 with TRBJ1-1; the D call in the table, TRBD1, was not verified against the DNA. TRBV21-1 is marked as a pseudogene. This CDR3 has 17 amino acids. CDR3 residues: CASSAGTYTPMNTEAFF. The CDR3 bases are TGTGCCAGCAGCGCCGGGACCTATACTCCTATGAACACTGAAGCTTTCTTT.

This clonotype occurred a few times. The V gene is TRBV5-6, the J gene TRBJ2-3, with a weak D call TRBD2 (6 bases). Germline V gives CDR1 SGHDT, CDR2 YYEEEE. The CDR3 has 16 residues. V lost 2 bases, J lost 2 bases, and 15 bases lay in between. The DNA for the CDR3 is TGTGCCAGCAGCTTCGAAAGACTAGACGTCACAGATACGCAGTATTTT. This sequence encodes CASSFERLDVTDTQYF.

This clonotype was seen repeatedly, ten times or more. The CDR3 reads CASSPGQGNQPQHF. CDR3 bases: TGTGCCAGCAGCCCCGGACAGGGTAATCAGCCCCAGCATTTT. V is TRBV7-8 and J is TRBJ1-5, with 8 bases matching TRBD1. Per the germline V gene, CDR1 is SGHVS and CDR2 is FQNEAQ. The CDR3 consists of 14 residues. With 5 bases clipped from V and 4 bases from J, the junction kept 4 bases outside the gene matches.